The 12 T cell receptor beta chains below all came from one sample that was sequenced in a study of blood T cell repertoires in COVID-19. Assay used: immunoSEQ multiplex PCR; TCRdb lists only in-frame clones, some missing. This sample has approximately 150,000 clones, with about 82% found just once. The sample taken for sequencing was peripheral blood. The receptors come from a woman older than 75 with COVID-19, enrolled during active disease.

The rearrangement joins TRBV6-5 to TRBJ2-6; weak D call: TRBD2 (6 bases). Looked up from germline, CDR1 is MNHEY and CDR2 is SVGAGI. Trimming shortened V by 6 bases and J by 5 bases, and 14 bases separated the two germline ends. The CDR3 contains 15 residues. The DNA of the CDR3 is TGTGCCAGCAGACGGACACGGGACTGGGCCAACGTCCTGACTTTC. Translated, it gives CASRRTRDWANVLTF.

The chain links TRBV19 to TRBJ1-1; 7 bases agree with TRBD1. Germline-derived CDR1 and CDR2 are LNHDA and SQIVND (reference sequence). V shed 4 bases and J 6 bases; nucleotides not matched to a gene: 8. This CDR3 region has 14 residues. Written as DNA, the CDR3 is TGTGCCAGTAGTACCGAAACAGGGGTCTCTGAAGCTTTCTTT. This gives the protein CASSTETGVSEAFF.

The chain has TRBV5-5 and TRBJ2-5; D uncertain. The CDR3 is 12 amino acids. The V gene lost 5 bases and the J gene lost 0 bases, with 5 bases spanning the gap. Looked up from germline, CDR1 is SGHKS and CDR2 is YYEKEE (reference sequence). CDR3 region: CASSPYQETQYF. The CDR3 nucleotides read TGTGCCAGCAGTCCGTACCAAGAGACCCAGTACTTC.

This chain uses TRBV5-1 with TRBJ2-7, with 9 bases that match TRBD1. The CDR3 has 13 amino acids. After removal of 4 bases from V and 5 bases from J, the junction contained 4 bases not matched to a gene. Per germline, CDR1 SGHRS and CDR2 YFSETQ. In DNA, the CDR3 is TGCGCCAGCAGCGTACAGGGGGCCCACGAGCAGTACTTC. Protein product: CASSVQGAHEQYF.

CDR3 region: CATSSPTGADTQYF. The CDR3, as DNA: TGTGCCACCAGCAGCCCTACAGGGGCAGATACGCAGTATTTT. The V call is TRBV15, the J call TRBJ2-3, with 7 nucleotides matching TRBD1. Germline loops: CDR1 LNHNV, CDR2 YYDKDF (reference sequence). V shed 3 bases and J 4 bases; nucleotides not matched to a gene: 4. The length of the CDR3 is 14 residues.

The chain recombines TRBV20-1 with TRBJ1-2; D call uncertain. The ends were cut back, 3 bases at V and 7 bases at J, with 18 bases in the middle. Germline CDR1 is DFQATT and CDR2 is SNEGSKA (reference sequence). This CDR3 is 14 amino acids long. The DNA of the CDR3 is TGCAGTGCTAGTAGGAGCGGCCGGGCGGGTGGCTACACCTTC. Protein product: CSASRSGRAGGYTF.

V is TRBV28 and J is TRBJ1-5, with D perhaps TRBD1 (5 bases). The V end was cut by 4 bases, the J end by 3 bases, with 10 bases between. The germline V gene has CDR1 MDHEN and CDR2 SYDVKM. The CDR3 runs to 14 residues. The DNA of the CDR3 is TGTGCCAGCAGTTCGGGGGGGACCAATCAGCCCCAGCATTTT. Protein: CASSSGGTNQPQHF.

J is TRBJ1-5 and V is TRBV7-8; D uncertain. The V end lost 1 base, the J end lost 5 bases, and 9 bases lay between the germline ends. There are 14 residues in the CDR3. Germline V lookup: CDR1 SGHVS, CDR2 FQNEAQ. In nucleotides, the CDR3 is TGTGCCAGCAGCTTAGTTCCTCGGGATCAGCCCCAGCATTTT. It yields the protein CASSLVPRDQPQHF.

The V and J genes are TRBV5-4 and TRBJ2-1; 9 bases are shared with TRBD2. Germline CDR1 reads SGHNT; CDR2 reads YYREEE (reference sequence). CDR3 length: 16 residues. Germline trimming cut 0 bases from V and 2 bases from J; bases unmatched to any gene: 3. The CDR3 spells CASSLGAGGTYNEQFF. In nucleotides, the CDR3 is TGTGCCAGCAGCTTGGGTGCGGGGGGGACCTACAATGAGCAGTTCTTC.

This chain uses TRBV5-4 with TRBJ2-4; D remains unclear. Trimming took off 0 bases at V and 0 bases at J, with 7 bases between the two ends. Germline CDR1 and CDR2: SGHNT and YYREEE (reference sequence). This CDR3 is 15 amino acids long. In nucleotides, the CDR3 is TGTGCCAGCAGCTTGGGTGGAGAAGCCAAAAACATTCAGTACTTC. The encoded protein is CASSLGGEAKNIQYF.

The genes are TRBV28 and TRBJ1-2; 9 positions match TRBD1. Germline-derived CDR1 and CDR2 are MDHEN and SYDVKM. The CDR3 extends over 14 amino acids. V lost 6 bases and J lost 6; bases outside the gene matches: 8. Here the CDR3 DNA reads TGTGCCAGCAGCCGAGGACAGGGGAGGGATGGCTACACCTTC. This encodes CASSRGQGRDGYTF.

The J gene is TRBJ1-1, the V gene TRBV9; D is possibly TRBD1 (6 bases). In germline, CDR1 is SGDLS, CDR2 YYNGEE. The germline V and J ends were trimmed by 3 bases and 4 bases, with 13 bases remaining between them. CDR3 size: 14 residues. CDR3 sequence: CASSATTGSTEAFF. As DNA, the CDR3 is TGTGCCAGCAGCGCAACTACAGGGAGCACTGAAGCTTTCTTT.